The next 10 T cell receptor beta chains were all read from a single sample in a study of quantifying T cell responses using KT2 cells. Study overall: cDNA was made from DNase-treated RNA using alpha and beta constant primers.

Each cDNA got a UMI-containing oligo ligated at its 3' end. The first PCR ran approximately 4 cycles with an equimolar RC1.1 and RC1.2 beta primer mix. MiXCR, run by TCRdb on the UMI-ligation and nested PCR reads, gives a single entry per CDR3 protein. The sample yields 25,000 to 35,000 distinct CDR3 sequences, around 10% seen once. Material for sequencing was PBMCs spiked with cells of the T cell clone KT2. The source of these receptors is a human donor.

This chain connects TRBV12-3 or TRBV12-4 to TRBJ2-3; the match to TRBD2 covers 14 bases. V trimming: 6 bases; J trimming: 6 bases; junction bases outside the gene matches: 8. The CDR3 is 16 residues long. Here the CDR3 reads CASSGGLAGGKDTQYF. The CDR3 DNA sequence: TGTGCCAGCAGCGGAGGACTAGCGGGAGGAAAGGATACGCAGTATTTT.

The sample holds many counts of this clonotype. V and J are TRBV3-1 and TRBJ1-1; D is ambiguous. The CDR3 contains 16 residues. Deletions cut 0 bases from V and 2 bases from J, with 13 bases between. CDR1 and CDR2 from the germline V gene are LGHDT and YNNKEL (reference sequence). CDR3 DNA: TGTGCCAGCAGCCAAGACTGGGCCCAGAGCAACACTGAAGCTTTCTTT. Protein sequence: CASSQDWAQSNTEAFF.

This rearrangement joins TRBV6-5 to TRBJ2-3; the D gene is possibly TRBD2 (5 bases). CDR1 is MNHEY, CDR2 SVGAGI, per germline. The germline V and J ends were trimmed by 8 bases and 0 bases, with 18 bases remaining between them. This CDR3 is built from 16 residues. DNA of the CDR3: TGTGCCAGCGCGCTACATGGGGTAGCGAGCACAGATACGCAGTATTTT. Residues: CASALHGVASTDTQYF.

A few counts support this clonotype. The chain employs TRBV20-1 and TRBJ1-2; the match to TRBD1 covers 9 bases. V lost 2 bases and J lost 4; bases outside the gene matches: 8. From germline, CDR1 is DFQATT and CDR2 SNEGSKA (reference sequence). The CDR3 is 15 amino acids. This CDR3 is CSARIRTGEVYGYTF. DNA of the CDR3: TGCAGTGCTAGAATAAGGACAGGGGAGGTCTATGGCTACACCTTC.

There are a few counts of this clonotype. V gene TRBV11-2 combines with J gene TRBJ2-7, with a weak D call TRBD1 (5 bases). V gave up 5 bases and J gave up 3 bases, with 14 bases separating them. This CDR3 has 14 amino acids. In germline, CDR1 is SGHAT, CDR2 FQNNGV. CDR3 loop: CASSPQKGYYEQYF. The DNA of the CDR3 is TGTGCCAGCAGCCCGCAAAAGGGGTACTACGAGCAGTACTTC.

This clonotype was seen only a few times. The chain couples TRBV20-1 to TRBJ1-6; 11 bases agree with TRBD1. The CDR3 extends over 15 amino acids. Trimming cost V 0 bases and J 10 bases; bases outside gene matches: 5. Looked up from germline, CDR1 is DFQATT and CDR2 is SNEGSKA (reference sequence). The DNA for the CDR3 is TGCAGTGCTAGAGACCGGGACAGGGGGTCCTCACCCCTCCACTTT. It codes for CSARDRDRGSSPLHF.

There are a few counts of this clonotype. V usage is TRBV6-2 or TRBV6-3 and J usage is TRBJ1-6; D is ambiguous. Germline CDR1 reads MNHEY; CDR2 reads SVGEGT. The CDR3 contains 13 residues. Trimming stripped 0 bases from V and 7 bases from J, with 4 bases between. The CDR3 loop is CASSYSSNSPLHF. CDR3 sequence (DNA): TGTGCCAGCAGTTACTCGTCGAATTCACCCCTCCACTTT.

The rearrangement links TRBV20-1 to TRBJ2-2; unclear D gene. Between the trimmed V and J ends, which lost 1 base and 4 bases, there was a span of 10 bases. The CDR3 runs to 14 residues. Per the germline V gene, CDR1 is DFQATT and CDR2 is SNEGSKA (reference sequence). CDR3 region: CSARGYVTTGELFF. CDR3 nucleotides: TGCAGTGCTAGAGGTTACGTTACCACCGGGGAGCTGTTTTTT.

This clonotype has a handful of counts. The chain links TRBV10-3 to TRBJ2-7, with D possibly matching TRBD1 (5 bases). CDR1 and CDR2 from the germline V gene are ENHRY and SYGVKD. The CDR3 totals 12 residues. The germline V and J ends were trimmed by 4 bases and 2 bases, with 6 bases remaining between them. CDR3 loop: CAISVDTYEQYF. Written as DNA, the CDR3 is TGTGCCATCAGTGTGGACACCTACGAGCAGTACTTC.

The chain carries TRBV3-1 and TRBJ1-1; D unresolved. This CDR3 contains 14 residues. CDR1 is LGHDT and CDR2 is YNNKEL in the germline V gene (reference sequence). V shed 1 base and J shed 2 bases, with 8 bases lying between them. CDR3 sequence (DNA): TGTGCCAGCAGCCAAGTTTCGTCCAACACTGAAGCTTTCTTT. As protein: CASSQVSSNTEAFF.